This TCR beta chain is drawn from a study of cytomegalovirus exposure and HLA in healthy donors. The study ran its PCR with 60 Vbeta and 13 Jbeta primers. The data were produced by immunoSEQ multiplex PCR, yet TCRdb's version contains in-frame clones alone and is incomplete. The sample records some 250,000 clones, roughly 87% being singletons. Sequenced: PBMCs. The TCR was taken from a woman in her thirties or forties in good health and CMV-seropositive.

This chain's CDR3 is CASSGGARGYNQPQHF. DNA for the CDR3: TGTGCCAGCTCTGGAGGGGCCAGGGGGTACAATCAGCCCCAGCATTTT. The chain combines TRBV2 with TRBJ1-5; 7 positions match TRBD1. With 8 bases clipped from V and 3 bases from J, the junction kept 13 bases outside the gene matches. The CDR3 runs to 16 residues. The germline V gene encodes CDR1 SNHLY and CDR2 FYNNEI.